This T cell receptor (beta chain) comes out of a study of control samples from healthy donors and cancer patients. Sequenced by immunoSEQ multiplex PCR; TCRdb stores in-frame clones only, minus some. The sample includes roughly 120,000 clones, 93% of them seen just once. CDR1 is MNHNY, CDR2 SVGAGI, per germline (reference sequence). CDR3 size: 12 residues. V was clipped by 0 bases and J by 10 bases, with 4 bases between them. The sample was PBMCs. The rearrangement joins TRBV6-6 to TRBJ1-6, with no clear D. The TCR sequence derives from a man aged 45 to 65 with head and neck cancer. CDR3 residues: CASSYSLSPLHF. The CDR3 DNA reads as TGTGCCAGCAGTTACTCGCTCTCACCCCTCCACTTT.